This T cell receptor (beta chain) was identified during a study of T cells in localized non-small cell lung cancer. The study's findings and limits: Uninvolved adjacent lung had higher T cell clonality than tumor and all other tissues. It remains possible that heterogeneity exists, since only one tumor region was sequenced. Researchers found a median approximately 50 of the top 100 tumor clones in adjacent lung.

Generated by immunoSEQ multiplex PCR, the TCRdb table keeps only in-frame clones and is missing some. The top ten hold approximately 6.4% of the sample, which has around 40,000 clones, 70% to 90% seen once. V gave up 3 bases and J gave up 3 bases; unmatched junction bases: 8. This CDR3 contains 16 residues. Germline assignment: CDR1 ENHRY and CDR2 SYGVKD. Details on this clone: Its target is not known.

The rearrangement joins TRBV10-3 to TRBJ2-3; 8 nucleotides line up with TRBD1. This sample comprised peripheral blood, obtained before any cancer treatment. The clonotype was recovered from a man between 40 and 70 years old with stage I lung adenocarcinoma. The CDR3 protein is CAISDPGRQGTDTQYF. In nucleotides, the CDR3 is TGTGCCATCAGTGATCCGGGGCGACAGGGGACAGATACGCAGTATTTT.